Included here is one T cell receptor beta chain sequence, with context. Antigen specificity is unknown. The sample originates from a study of cytomegalovirus exposure and HLA in healthy donors. Researchers ran the PCR with 60 Vbeta and 13 Jbeta primers. The assay was immunoSEQ multiplex PCR, and TCRdb's table has in-frame clones only and misses some. The sample holds some 41,000 clones. General study findings and limits: Judged likely to be a sequencing artifact was a cluster of highly shared sequence variants.

Trimming took off 6 bases at V and 5 bases at J, with 10 bases between the two ends. The CDR3 contains 12 residues. CDR1 and CDR2 from the germline V gene are SQVTM and ANQGSEA. The specimen was PBMCs. This chain uses TRBV29-1 with TRBJ2-2, with a weak D call TRBD1 (6 bases). The origin of this receptor is a man younger than 40 in good health and CMV-seronegative. The CDR3 coding sequence is TGCAGCGTGTATACAGGGACCGGGGAGCTGTTTTTT. Translating gives CSVYTGTGELFF.